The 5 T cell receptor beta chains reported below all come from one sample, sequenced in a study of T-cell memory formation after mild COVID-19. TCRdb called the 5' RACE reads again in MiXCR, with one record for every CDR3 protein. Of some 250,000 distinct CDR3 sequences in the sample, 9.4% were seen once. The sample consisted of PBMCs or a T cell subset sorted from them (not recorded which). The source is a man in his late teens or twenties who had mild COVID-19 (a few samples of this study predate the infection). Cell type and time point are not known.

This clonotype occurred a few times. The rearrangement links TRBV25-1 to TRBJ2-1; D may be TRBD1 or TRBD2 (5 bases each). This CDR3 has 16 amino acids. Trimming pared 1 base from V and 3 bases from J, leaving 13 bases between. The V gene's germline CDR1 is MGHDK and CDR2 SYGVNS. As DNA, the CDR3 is TGTGCCAGCAGTGAATTCGGGGCAGGACTCTACAATGAGCAGTTCTTC. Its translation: CASSEFGAGLYNEQFF.

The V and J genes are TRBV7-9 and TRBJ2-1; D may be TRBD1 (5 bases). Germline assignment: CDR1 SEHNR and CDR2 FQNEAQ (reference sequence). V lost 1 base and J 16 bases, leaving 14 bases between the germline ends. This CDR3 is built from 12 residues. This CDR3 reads CASSLGGGGRFF. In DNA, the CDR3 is TGTGCCAGCAGCTTAGGGGGCGGTGGGCGCTTCTTC.

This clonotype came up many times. CDR3: CASRTGSSYNSPLHF. In nucleotides, the CDR3 is TGTGCCAGCAGAACGGGAAGCTCCTATAATTCACCCCTCCACTTT. The rearrangement uses TRBV13 and TRBJ1-6, with no clear D. Trimming left V 6 bases short and J 0 bases short, with 9 bases between. The CDR3 is 15 residues long. Germline V gene data show CDR1 as PRHDT and CDR2 as FYEKMQ (reference sequence).

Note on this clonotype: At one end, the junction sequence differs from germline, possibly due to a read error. Here the CDR3 DNA reads TGTGCCTGGAGTACGAACACAGATACGAAGTATTTT. Translated: CAWSTNTDTKYF. The rearrangement uses TRBV30 and TRBJ2-3; D uncertain. Germline V CDR1 and CDR2: GTSNPN, SVGIG (reference sequence). This CDR3 is built from 12 residues.

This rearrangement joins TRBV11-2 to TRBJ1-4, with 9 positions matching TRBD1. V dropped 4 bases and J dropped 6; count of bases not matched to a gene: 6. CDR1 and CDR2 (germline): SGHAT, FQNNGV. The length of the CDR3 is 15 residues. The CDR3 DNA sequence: TGTGCCAGCAGCTCTGGACAGGGGATCTATGAAAAACTGTTTTTT. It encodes CASSSGQGIYEKLFF.